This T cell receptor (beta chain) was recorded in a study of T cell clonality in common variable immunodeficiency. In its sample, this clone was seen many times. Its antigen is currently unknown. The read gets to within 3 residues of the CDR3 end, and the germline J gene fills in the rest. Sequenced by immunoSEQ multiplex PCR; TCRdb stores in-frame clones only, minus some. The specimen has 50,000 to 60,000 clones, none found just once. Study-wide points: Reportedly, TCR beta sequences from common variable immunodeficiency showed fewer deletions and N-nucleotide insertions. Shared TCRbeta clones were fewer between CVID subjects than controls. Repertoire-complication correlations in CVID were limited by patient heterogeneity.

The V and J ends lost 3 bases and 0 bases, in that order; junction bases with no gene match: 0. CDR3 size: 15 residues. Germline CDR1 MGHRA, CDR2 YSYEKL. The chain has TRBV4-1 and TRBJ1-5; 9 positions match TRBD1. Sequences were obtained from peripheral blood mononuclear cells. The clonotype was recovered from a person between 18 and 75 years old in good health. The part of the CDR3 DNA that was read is TGCGCCAGCAGCCAGGGACAGGGTAGCAATCAGCCC. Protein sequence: CASSQGQGSNQP. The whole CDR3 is CASSQGQGSNQPQHF.